What follows is one T cell receptor beta chain and its context. The protocol was immunoSEQ multiplex PCR, while the TCRdb copy is restricted to in-frame clones and leaves out a portion. This sample has roughly 130,000 clones; about 95% occur once, and the top ten carry 3.6%. This record comes from a study of control samples from healthy donors and cancer patients. Sequencing was performed on blood. The TCR comes from a man aged 25-45 years in good health.

The chain's CDR3 is CASSAGTSGNNEQFF. The DNA of the CDR3 is TGTGCCAGCAGCGCCGGGACTAGCGGCAACAATGAGCAGTTCTTC. This rearrangement joins TRBV9 to TRBJ2-1, with 11 positions matching TRBD2. J was trimmed by 5 bases and V by 3 bases; bases with no gene match: 4. This CDR3 has 15 amino acids. The germline gives CDR1 SGDLS, CDR2 YYNGEE.